This TCR beta chain appears in the sequencing data of a study of graft-versus-host responses after intestinal transplantation. About the research overall: Uniformly, recipients were administered anti-thymocyte globulin induction with subsequent tacrolimus and steroids for 2 to 3 years.

V was trimmed by 4 bases and J by 3 bases, leaving 22 bases between them. The CDR3 has 18 amino acids. Germline CDR1 reads MNHEY; CDR2 reads SMNVEV (reference sequence). Points from the study as a whole: Recipient marrow contained GvH clones, some of which appeared first in ileum or blood. Early post-transplant HvG declines showed an association with peak circulating GvH clone levels.

The data were produced by immunoSEQ multiplex PCR, yet TCRdb's version contains in-frame clones alone and is incomplete. The top ten clones hold about 0.2% of a sample with tens of thousands of clones, 94% of them seen once. Comment on this clone: Its specificity is unknown.

The rearrangement joins TRBV27 to TRBJ1-5, with D unclear. The sample in question was unstimulated CD4+ T cells sorted from spleen or lymph node cells, obtained before transplant. The TCR originated in a human donor who was the organ donor for an intestinal transplant. The CDR3 nucleotides are TGTGCCAGCAGTTCGGGCTCGGCCACCACGTACGACAATCAGCCCCAGCATTTT. Translation: CASSSGSATTYDNQPQHF.